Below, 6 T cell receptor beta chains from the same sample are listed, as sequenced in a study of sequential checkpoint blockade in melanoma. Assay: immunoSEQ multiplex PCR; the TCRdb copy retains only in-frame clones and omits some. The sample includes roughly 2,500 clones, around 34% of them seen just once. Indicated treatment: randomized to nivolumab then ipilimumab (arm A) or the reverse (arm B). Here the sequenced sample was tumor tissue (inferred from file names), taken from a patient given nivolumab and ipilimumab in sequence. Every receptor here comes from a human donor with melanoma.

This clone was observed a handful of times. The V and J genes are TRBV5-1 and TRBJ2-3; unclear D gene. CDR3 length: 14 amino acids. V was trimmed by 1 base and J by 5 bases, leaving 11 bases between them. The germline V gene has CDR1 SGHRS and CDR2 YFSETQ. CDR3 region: CASSLNLGGDTQYF. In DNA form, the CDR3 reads TGCGCCAGCAGCTTGAATCTTGGTGGAGATACGCAGTATTTT.

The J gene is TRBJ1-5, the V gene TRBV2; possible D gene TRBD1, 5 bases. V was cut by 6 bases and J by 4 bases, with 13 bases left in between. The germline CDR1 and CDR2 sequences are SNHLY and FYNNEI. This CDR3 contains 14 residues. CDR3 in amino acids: CASSYGRTNQPQHF. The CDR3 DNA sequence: TGTGCCAGCAGCTACGGACGGACAAATCAGCCCCAGCATTTT.

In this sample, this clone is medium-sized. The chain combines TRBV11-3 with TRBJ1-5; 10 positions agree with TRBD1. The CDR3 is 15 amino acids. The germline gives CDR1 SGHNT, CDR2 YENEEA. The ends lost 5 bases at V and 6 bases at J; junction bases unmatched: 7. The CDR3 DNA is TGTGCCAGCAGCCCCGGACAGGGGGTCGGTCAGCCCCAGCATTTT. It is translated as CASSPGQGVGQPQHF.

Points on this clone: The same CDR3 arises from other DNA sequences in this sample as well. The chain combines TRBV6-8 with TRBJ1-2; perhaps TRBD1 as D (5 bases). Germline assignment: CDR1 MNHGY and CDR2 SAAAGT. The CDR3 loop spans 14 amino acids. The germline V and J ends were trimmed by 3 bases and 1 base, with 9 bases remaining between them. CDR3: CASSYRGSNYGYTF. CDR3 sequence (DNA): TGTGCCAGCAGTTATAGGGGCAGTAACTATGGCTACACCTTC.

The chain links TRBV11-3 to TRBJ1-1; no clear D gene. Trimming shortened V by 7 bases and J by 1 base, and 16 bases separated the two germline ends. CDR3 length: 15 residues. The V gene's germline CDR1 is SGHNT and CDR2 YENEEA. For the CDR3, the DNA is TGTGCCAGCAAAGGTTCGCGGAGGGAGAACACTGAAGCTTTCTTT. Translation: CASKGSRRENTEAFF.

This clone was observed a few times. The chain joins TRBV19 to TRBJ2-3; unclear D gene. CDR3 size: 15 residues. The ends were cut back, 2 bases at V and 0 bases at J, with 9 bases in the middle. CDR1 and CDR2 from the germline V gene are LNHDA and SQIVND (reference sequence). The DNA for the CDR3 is TGTGCCAGTAGTATAATGGCTGTAAGCACAGATACGCAGTATTTT. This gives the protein CASSIMAVSTDTQYF.